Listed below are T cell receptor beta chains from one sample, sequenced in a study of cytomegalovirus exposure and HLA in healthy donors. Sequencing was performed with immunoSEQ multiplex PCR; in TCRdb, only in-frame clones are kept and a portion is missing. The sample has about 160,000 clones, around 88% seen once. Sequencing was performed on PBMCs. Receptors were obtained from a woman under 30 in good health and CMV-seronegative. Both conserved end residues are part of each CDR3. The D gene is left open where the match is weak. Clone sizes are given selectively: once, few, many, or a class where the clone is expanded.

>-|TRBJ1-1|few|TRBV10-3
TGTGCCATCAGACAGGGTAACACTGAAGCTTTCTTT
CAIRQGNTEAFF
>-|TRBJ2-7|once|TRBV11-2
TGTGCCAGCAGCTTAGTGTTCAGCGGGACAGGCTCCTACGAGCAGTACTTC
CASSLVFSGTGSYEQYF
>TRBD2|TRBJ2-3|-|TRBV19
TGTGCCAGTAAATGGACTAGCGGGGGGTCAGATACGCAGTATTTT
CASKWTSGGSDTQYF
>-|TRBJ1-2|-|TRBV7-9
TGTGCCAGCAGCTTAGAAGTAGGGAGAGGTGGCTACACCTTC
CASSLEVGRGGYTF
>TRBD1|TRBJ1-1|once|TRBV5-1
TGCGCCAGCAGCTTTACCGGGACAGGGGGCACTGAAGCTTTCTTT
CASSFTGTGGTEAFF
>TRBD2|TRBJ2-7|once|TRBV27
TGTGCCAGCAGACCGGGACTAGCGTACGAGCAGTACTTC
CASRPGLAYEQYF
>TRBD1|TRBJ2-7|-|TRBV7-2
TGTGCCAGCAGCTACACCGGGACAGGTACTTACGAGCAGTACTTC
CASSYTGTGTYEQYF
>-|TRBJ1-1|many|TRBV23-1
TGCGCCAGCACACTCCGGGCCCGGGGAACTGAAGCTTTCTTT
CASTLRARGTEAFF
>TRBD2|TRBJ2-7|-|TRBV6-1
TGTGCCAGCAGACCTACTAGCGGGAGTTTGTACGAGCAGTACTTC
CASRPTSGSLYEQYF
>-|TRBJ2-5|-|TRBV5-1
TGCGCCAGCAGCCCACAGGGCCCGGAGACCCAGTACTTC
CASSPQGPETQYF
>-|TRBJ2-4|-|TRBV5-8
TGTGCCAGCAGCTTGGGTGTACTAGCCAAAAACATTCAGTACTTC
CASSLGVLAKNIQYF
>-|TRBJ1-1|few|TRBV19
TGTGCCAGTAGTATAGAGGCACTAGCCTCGGATGAAGCTTTCTTT
CASSIEALASDEAFF
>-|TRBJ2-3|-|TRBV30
TGTGCCTGGAGCGCCAGCGGAGATACGCAGTATTTT
CAWSASGDTQYF
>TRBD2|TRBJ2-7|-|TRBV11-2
TGTGCCAGCAGCTTAGATTGGGCTAGCGGCTCCTACGAGCAGTACTTC
CASSLDWASGSYEQYF
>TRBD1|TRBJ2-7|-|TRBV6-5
TGTGCCAGCAGTTACTCCAGGACAGGCCTCTACGAGCAGTACTTC
CASSYSRTGLYEQYF
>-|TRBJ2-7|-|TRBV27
TGTGCCAGCAGGCAGGACAGAACCTACGAGCAGTACTTC
CASRQDRTYEQYF
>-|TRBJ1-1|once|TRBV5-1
TGCGCCAGCAGCTCTAGTGACAACACTGAAGCTTTCTTT
CASSSSDNTEAFF
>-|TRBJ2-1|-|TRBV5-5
TGTGCCAGCAGCTCCTCGACAGGTGAGCAGTTCTTC
CASSSSTGEQFF
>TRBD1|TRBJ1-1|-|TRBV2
TGTGCCAGCATCGGGACAGGGGGCACTGAAGCTTTCTTT
CASIGTGGTEAFF
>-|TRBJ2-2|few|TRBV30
TGTGCCTGGAGTCTATTTACGGGTGCGGGCGGGGAGCTGTTTTTT
CAWSLFTGAGGELFF
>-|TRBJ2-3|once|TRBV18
TGTGCCAGCTCACCAGGGTCGAGCGGGCCCTCTGATACGCAGTATTTT
CASSPGSSGPSDTQYF
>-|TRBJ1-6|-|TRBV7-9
TGTGCCAGCAGCCCTGGGGTCGGGACATTTAAAATTTCACCCCTCCACTTT
CASSPGVGTFKISPLHF
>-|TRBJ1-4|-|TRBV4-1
TGCGCCAGCAGCACCCTGTATGGCGCGGGTGAAAAACTGTTTTTT
CASSTLYGAGEKLFF
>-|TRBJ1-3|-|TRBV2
TGTGCCAGCAGTGAAAGGCGGGAAGGCACCATATATTTT
CASSERREGTIYF
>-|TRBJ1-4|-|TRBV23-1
TGCGCCAGCAGCCTAGGGCCCAGGGTCGCTAATGAAAAACTGTTTTTT
CASSLGPRVANEKLFF
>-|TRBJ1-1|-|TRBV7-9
TGTGCCAGCAGCCCCTTGAGGGTTGAAGCTTTCTTT
CASSPLRVEAFF
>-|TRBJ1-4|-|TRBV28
TGTGCCAGCAGCTACCCCAGGGGTTGGGAACTGTTTTTT
CASSYPRGWELFF
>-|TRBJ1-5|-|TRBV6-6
TGTGCCAGCAGCAATAATCAGCCCCAGCATTTT
CASSNNQPQHF
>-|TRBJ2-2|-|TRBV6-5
TGTGCCAGCAGTTATATCGGGGGATCCACCGGGGAGCTGTTTTTT
CASSYIGGSTGELFF
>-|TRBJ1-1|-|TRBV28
TGTGCCAGCAACTGGGGGGGCGCGGCTTTCTTT
CASNWGGAAFF
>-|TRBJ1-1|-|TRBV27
TGTGCCAGCAGTTTATCCCCGGGGGGAGAAGGGAACACTGAAGCTTTCTTT
CASSLSPGGEGNTEAFF